Each of the 14 T cell receptor beta chains below was sequenced from the same sample in a study of T cells after yellow fever vaccination. TCRdb ran MiXCR on the 5' RACE reads and lists one entry per CDR3 protein. The sample has around 27,000 distinct CDR3 sequences; 4.4% are singletons. This sample comprised CD8+ T cells sorted from PBMCs, obtained 5 days after the yellow fever booster vaccination. These receptors came from a man aged 30 to 45 who received the YFV17D yellow fever vaccine.

Comments on this clonotype: This may be a read error, as it is one base from a much larger clone. This CDR3 fails to terminate in the conserved phenylalanine or tryptophan, so it likely reflects a read error. The chain uses TRBV7-6 and TRBJ2-5; D might be TRBD1 (6 bases). Germline V gene data show CDR1 as SGHVS and CDR2 as FNYEAQ. The CDR3 runs 15 residues. V gave up 5 bases and J gave up 1 base, with 14 bases separating them. The CDR3 DNA reads TGTGCCAGCAGCCCCCACAGGGCGCCCCAAGAGACCCAGTACCTC. As protein: CASSPHRAPQETQYL.

This clonotype was seen many times. V is TRBV20-1 and J is TRBJ2-7, with D possibly TRBD2 on 6 matching bases. V dropped 0 bases and J dropped 6 bases, with 15 bases sitting between them. The CDR3 covers 14 residues. Germline CDR1 DFQATT, CDR2 SNEGSKA (reference sequence). The CDR3 region is CSAREGLAKFEQYF. CDR3 DNA sequence: TGCAGTGCTAGAGAAGGGCTAGCGAAGTTCGAGCAGTACTTC.

This clonotype was seen ten or more times. This rearrangement joins TRBV7-2 to TRBJ2-7; tentatively, D is TRBD2 (6 bases). This CDR3 spans 15 amino acids. V gave up 5 bases and J gave up 1 base, with 15 bases separating them. Per the germline V gene, CDR1 is SGHTA and CDR2 is FQGNSA. In nucleotides, the CDR3 is TGTGCCAGCAGCCCGGCGGGACTCCCATCCTACGAGCAGTACTTC. This sequence encodes CASSPAGLPSYEQYF.

This clonotype was observed many times. The chain combines TRBV30 with TRBJ2-5; TRBD2 matches 8 bases. CDR1 and CDR2 from the germline V gene are GTSNPN and SVGIG (reference sequence). The CDR3 is 15 amino acids. Losses at the gene ends were 8 bases for V and 2 bases for J; bases not matched to a gene: 13. The CDR3 here is CAGCDGAGEQETQYF. The CDR3 DNA reads as TGTGCCGGGTGTGATGGAGCGGGAGAGCAAGAGACCCAGTACTTC.

This clonotype was recorded at least ten times. The chain has TRBV20-1 and TRBJ2-1; TRBD2 aligns across 8 bases. From germline, CDR1 is DFQATT and CDR2 SNEGSKA (reference sequence). The CDR3 has 18 residues. V lost 4 bases to trimming and J lost 4 bases; unmatched junction nucleotides: 18. The CDR3 sequence: CSAIGLGSSGRVYNEQFF. The CDR3 DNA is TGCAGTGCTATTGGCCTTGGGTCGAGCGGGAGAGTATACAATGAGCAGTTCTTC.

This clonotype was found many times. The gene calls are TRBV12-3 or TRBV12-4 and TRBJ1-1; the match to TRBD1 covers 11 bases. J was trimmed by 4 bases and V by 1 base; bases with no gene match: 2. The CDR3 contains 15 residues. The CDR3 nucleotides read TGTGCCAGCAGTTTAGGCGGGACAGGGGGCACTGAAGCTTTCTTT. It yields the protein CASSLGGTGGTEAFF.

In this sample, this clonotype turned up many times. The chain combines TRBV7-9 with TRBJ1-6; TRBD1 might be the D (6 bases). V was pared by 5 bases and J by 9 bases, with 11 bases between. This CDR3 region has 13 residues. From germline, CDR1 is SEHNR and CDR2 FQNEAQ (reference sequence). CDR3 sequence: CASSAQGSSPLHF. In nucleotides, the CDR3 is TGTGCCAGCAGCGCACAGGGTTCTTCACCCCTCCACTTT.

This clonotype was detected many times. V and J are TRBV7-2 and TRBJ2-3; D ambiguous. Trimming shortened V by 8 bases and J by 0 bases, and 6 bases separated the two germline ends. The V gene's germline CDR1 is SGHTA and CDR2 FQGNSA. The CDR3 is 12 residues long. The CDR3 loop reads CASGTSTDTQYF. The DNA of the CDR3 is TGTGCCAGCGGAACTAGCACAGATACGCAGTATTTT. Full variable domain (missing parts from reference TRBV7-2 and TRBJ2-3): GAGVSQSPSNKVTEKGKDVELRCDPISGHTALYWYRQSLGQGLEFLIYFQGNSAPDKSGLPSDRFSAERTGGSVSTLTIQRTQQEDSAVYLCASGTSTDTQYFGPGTRLTVL.

This clonotype showed up many times. The CDR3 spells CSVGEGSLTYEQYF. The DNA for the CDR3 is TGCAGCGTTGGGGAGGGTTCCCTTACCTACGAGCAGTACTTC. The rearrangement uses TRBV29-1 and TRBJ2-7; 7 positions match TRBD2. Germline-derived CDR1 and CDR2 are SQVTM and ANQGSEA. V shed 4 bases and J 2 bases; nucleotides not matched to a gene: 8. The CDR3 is 14 residues long.

At least ten counts were recorded for this clonotype. The chain is built from TRBV6-2 or TRBV6-3 and TRBJ1-2; no clear D. The length of the CDR3 is 14 residues. V lost 3 bases, J lost 6 bases, and 14 bases lay in between. Germline V gene sequence: CDR1 MNHEY, CDR2 SVGEGT. The CDR3 coding sequence is TGTGCCAGCAGTTATGGCCCCCGGACGGATGGCTACACCTTC. Amino acids: CASSYGPRTDGYTF.

This clonotype was recorded many times. The chain employs TRBV20-1 and TRBJ2-1; 7 bases fit TRBD1. V lost 0 bases to trimming and J lost 8 bases; unmatched junction nucleotides: 7. CDR1 is DFQATT and CDR2 is SNEGSKA in the germline V gene (reference sequence). The CDR3 length is 14 residues. CDR3 nucleotides: TGCAGTGCTAGAGACCCCCTGACAGGGTATGAGCAGTTCTTC. It is translated as CSARDPLTGYEQFF.

This clonotype showed up many times. The chain joins TRBV5-1 to TRBJ2-7; tentative D call: TRBD2 (6 bases). The ends were cut back, 4 bases at V and 5 bases at J, with 13 bases in the middle. Germline CDR1 reads SGHRS; CDR2 reads YFSETQ. This CDR3 region has 13 residues. As DNA, the CDR3 is TGCGCCAGCAGCCCCGGACTACTCGACGAGCAGTACTTC. Residues: CASSPGLLDEQYF.

This clonotype was recorded at least ten times. The V call is TRBV19, the J call TRBJ1-1, with D uncertain. The CDR3 has 16 residues. Germline V gives CDR1 LNHDA, CDR2 SQIVND (reference sequence). Trimming stripped 4 bases from V and 0 bases from J, with 15 bases between. The CDR3 sequence: CASSSWQESMNTEAFF. The CDR3, as DNA: TGTGCCAGTAGTAGTTGGCAGGAGTCCATGAACACTGAAGCTTTCTTT. Drawing the rest from reference TRBV19 and TRBJ1-1, the complete variable domain is DGGITQSPKYLFRKEGQNVTLSCEQNLNHDAMYWYRQDPGQGLRLIYYSQIVNDFQKGDIAEGYSVSREKKESFPLTVTSAQKNPTAFYLCASSSWQESMNTEAFFGQGTRLTVV.

Of note for this clonotype: A much more abundant neighbour one base away suggests this may be a read error. The V and J genes are TRBV12-3 or TRBV12-4 and TRBJ2-5; possibly TRBD2 for D (5 bases). The CDR3 sequence is 14 residues long. Trimming left V 5 bases short and J 2 bases short, with 12 bases between. CDR3 DNA: TGTGCCAGCAGTCACCCGTGGGAGCAAGAGACCCAGTACTTC. This translates into CASSHPWEQETQYF.